These 25 T cell receptor beta chains came from one sample sequenced in a study of T-cell reconstitution after alpha-beta-depleted transplantation in children. Unique molecular identifiers tagged the TCRbeta library. TCRdb reanalysed the PCR reads using MiXCR and keeps one entry per CDR3 protein. Of around 700,000 distinct CDR3 sequences in the sample, 10% to 15% were seen once. The sequencing used PBMCs, collected before TCRalphabeta/CD19-depleted stem cell transplant. Receptor source: a girl aged 2-9 years with congenital amegakaryocytic thrombocytopenia, due to receive a stem cell transplant.

The chain links TRBV7-9 to TRBJ2-3, with a possible D match to TRBD2 (6 bases). V lost 5 bases to trimming and J lost 3 bases, with 15 bases between them. Germline V gene lookup returns CDR1 SEHNR and CDR2 FQNEAQ (reference sequence). The CDR3 loop spans 15 amino acids. In nucleotides, the CDR3 is TGTGCCAGCAGCGCCCCACACGCGGGGACAGATACGCAGTATTTT. This codes for CASSAPHAGTDTQYF.

This clonotype has at least ten counts. V is TRBV10-3 and J is TRBJ1-2; a possible D gene is TRBD1 (5 bases). The germline gives CDR1 ENHRY, CDR2 SYGVKD. This CDR3 is built from 12 residues. The CDR3 bases are TGTGCTAATGGCAGGGCTGGGGGTGGCTACACCTTC. Translation: CANGRAGGGYTF.

This clonotype was recorded at least ten times. This chain joins TRBV10-1 and TRBJ2-1, with D possibly being TRBD2 (6 bases). Trimming pared 3 bases from V and 6 bases from J, leaving 15 bases between. Germline V lookup: CDR1 WNHNN, CDR2 SYGVQD (reference sequence). The CDR3 runs 15 residues. The CDR3 region is CASSDSGPPLNEQFF. The DNA of the CDR3 is TGCGCCAGCAGTGATAGCGGCCCGCCCCTCAATGAGCAGTTCTTC.

This clonotype was picked up many times. The genes are TRBV29-1 and TRBJ2-7; possibly TRBD2 for D (6 bases). CDR3 length: 14 amino acids. Germline values: CDR1 SQVTM, CDR2 ANQGSEA. V gave up 3 bases and J gave up 4 bases, with 16 bases separating them. The CDR3 is CSVEGTAPGYEQYF. In DNA, the CDR3 is TGCAGCGTTGAGGGGACTGCCCCAGGATACGAGCAGTACTTC.

V and J are TRBV5-6 and TRBJ2-1, with a tentative D call TRBD1 (5 bases). CDR1 SGHDT and CDR2 YYEEEE come from the germline V gene. V gave up 4 bases and J gave up 8 bases, with 10 bases separating them. CDR3 length equals 12 residues. CDR3 bases: TGTGCCAGCAGCCCAGGGTTTTATGAGCAGTTCTTC. Its translation: CASSPGFYEQFF.

In its sample, this clonotype was seen many times. This rearrangement joins TRBV3-1 to TRBJ2-1; 7 bases are shared with TRBD1. The CDR3 is 16 amino acids. Germline CDR1 is LGHDT and CDR2 is YNNKEL (reference sequence). With 4 bases clipped from V and 7 bases from J, the junction kept 13 bases outside the gene matches. The CDR3 nucleotides read TGTGCCAGCAGCCCCTACAGGGGACGTGAAGTAAATGAGCAGTTCTTC. Amino acid sequence: CASSPYRGREVNEQFF.

This clonotype was picked up many times. V is TRBV6-5 and J is TRBJ1-1, with D hard to call. The V gene's germline CDR1 is MNHEY and CDR2 SVGAGI. There are 11 residues in the CDR3. The V end lost 7 bases, the J end lost 1 base, and 4 bases lay between the germline ends. DNA for the CDR3: TGTGCCAGCACCGGGAACACTGAAGCTTTCTTT. Its translation: CASTGNTEAFF.

This rearrangement joins TRBV24-1 to TRBJ2-2; TRBD2 matches at 14 bases. The CDR3 length is 21 residues. Per the germline V gene, CDR1 is KGHDR and CDR2 is SFDVKD. CDR3 in amino acids: CAASDPGTTGLAGEVTGELFF. The CDR3 region has the DNA TGTGCGGCCAGTGACCCTGGGACTACGGGACTAGCGGGAGAGGTCACCGGGGAGCTGTTTTTT.

The gene calls are TRBV20-1 and TRBJ2-2; D is unclear. The germline V gene has CDR1 DFQATT and CDR2 SNEGSKA (reference sequence). V lost 3 bases and J lost 4, with 9 bases in between. This CDR3 contains 13 residues. CDR3 DNA sequence: TGCAGTGCTAGTCTTCCCTCCACCGGGGAGCTGTTTTTT. Translating it yields CSASLPSTGELFF.

J is TRBJ2-7 and V is TRBV4-2, with 7 bases fitting TRBD1. CDR3 length: 16 amino acids. CDR1 is LGHNA and CDR2 is YNFKEQ in the germline V gene. V lost 2 bases and J lost 0; bases outside the gene matches: 7. The CDR3 DNA reads TGTGCCAGCAGCCAACCGCCGGGACAGAGCTCCTACGAGCAGTACTTC. Its protein product is CASSQPPGQSSYEQYF.

V usage is TRBV5-1 and J usage is TRBJ1-2; D call uncertain. The ends were cut back, 4 bases at V and 1 base at J, with 5 bases in the middle. The CDR3 length is 12 residues. CDR1 is SGHRS, CDR2 YFSETQ, per germline. The CDR3 loop is CASSGINYGYTF. Here the CDR3 DNA reads TGCGCCAGCAGCGGTATTAACTATGGCTACACCTTC. The full variable domain, completed using reference TRBV5-1 and TRBJ1-2, is KAGVTQTPRYLIKTRGQQVTLSCSPISGHRSVSWYQQTPGQGLQFLFEYFSETQRNKGNFPGRFSGRQFSNSRSEMNVSTLELGDSALYLCASSGINYGYTFGSGTRLTVV.

This clonotype was seen many times. The chain employs TRBV5-1 and TRBJ2-3, with 11 positions matching TRBD2. J lost 3 bases, V lost 4 bases, and 4 bases had no gene match. Germline V gene sequence: CDR1 SGHRS, CDR2 YFSETQ. The CDR3 loop spans 15 amino acids. CDR3 bases: TGCGCCAGCAGCGGAGGGACTAGCGGAACAGATACGCAGTATTTT. It encodes CASSGGTSGTDTQYF.

This clonotype was seen ten or more times. This chain links TRBV20-1 with TRBJ2-1; 8 bases map to TRBD2. The CDR3 length is 15 residues. J was trimmed by 8 bases and V by 0 bases; bases with no gene match: 9. The germline V gene has CDR1 DFQATT and CDR2 SNEGSKA (reference sequence). CDR3 DNA: TGCAGTGCTAGAGATGGACTAGCCGTGATCGATGAGCAGTTCTTC. Residues: CSARDGLAVIDEQFF.

This clonotype was picked up a small number of times. The chain links TRBV29-1 to TRBJ2-1; D gene ambiguous. The germline CDR1 and CDR2 sequences are SQVTM and ANQGSEA. Trimming stripped 3 bases from V and 1 base from J, with 4 bases between. The length of the CDR3 is 12 residues. The CDR3 DNA sequence: TGCAGCGTTGAGTTGTCCTACAATGAGCAGTTCTTC. It encodes CSVELSYNEQFF.

This clonotype was counted at least ten times. V usage is TRBV29-1 and J usage is TRBJ2-1; 7 positions agree with TRBD2. CDR3 length: 13 residues. Germline V gene lookup returns CDR1 SQVTM and CDR2 ANQGSEA. The J segment lost 4 bases and the V segment lost 8 bases, leaving 8 bases of the junction unmatched. The CDR3 spells CSHQRDQYNEQFF. CDR3 coding DNA: TGCAGCCACCAGCGGGACCAATACAATGAGCAGTTCTTC.

The sample holds many counts of this clonotype. The chain couples TRBV10-2 to TRBJ2-2; 11 positions match TRBD1. The CDR3 runs 16 residues. CDR1 and CDR2 (germline): WSHSY, SAAADI. Germline trimming cut 0 bases from V and 4 bases from J; bases unmatched to any gene: 1. The CDR3 sequence: CASSESDRGLTGELFF. DNA for the CDR3: TGCGCCAGCAGTGAGTCGGACAGGGGGCTCACCGGGGAGCTGTTTTTT.

This clonotype was seen ten or more times. J is TRBJ1-1 and V is TRBV7-6; 9 nucleotides line up with TRBD1. The germline V gene has CDR1 SGHVS and CDR2 FNYEAQ. The CDR3 has 15 residues. With V trimmed by 5 bases and J by 5 bases, 9 bases remained unmatched. CDR3 protein: CASSPLQGAVTEAFF. The DNA of the CDR3 is TGTGCCAGCAGCCCCTTACAGGGGGCTGTTACTGAAGCTTTCTTT.

This clonotype was observed a handful of times. V is TRBV12-3 or TRBV12-4 and J is TRBJ2-5, with 7 nucleotides matching TRBD2. The CDR3 has 13 residues. V shed 6 bases and J 6 bases; nucleotides not matched to a gene: 7. CDR3 nucleotide sequence: TGTGCCAGCAGCTCAAGCGGGGCCAAGACCCAGTACTTC. It encodes CASSSSGAKTQYF.

About this clonotype itself: One base away lies a much larger clone, so this may be a sequencing read error. This chain joins TRBV12-3 or TRBV12-4 and TRBJ1-4; D ambiguous. Trimming took off 3 bases at V and 4 bases at J, with 9 bases between the two ends. The CDR3 covers 14 residues. CDR3 DNA: TGTGCCAGCAGTTTGGTCGACGGTAATGAAAAACTGTTTTTT. It translates to CASSLVDGNEKLFF.

The chain links TRBV6-4 to TRBJ2-7; 8 nucleotides match TRBD2. The CDR3 is made up of 13 amino acids. Germline V gene data show CDR1 as MRHNA and CDR2 as SNTAGT. Germline trimming cut 3 bases from V and 3 bases from J; bases unmatched to any gene: 1. CDR3: CASSEREDYEQYF. CDR3 sequence (DNA): TGTGCCAGCAGTGAGCGGGAGGACTACGAGCAGTACTTC.

The V call is TRBV30, the J call TRBJ2-2; TRBD2 might be the D (6 bases). Trimming stripped 3 bases from V and 7 bases from J, with 15 bases between. This CDR3 contains 14 residues. Germline V gives CDR1 GTSNPN, CDR2 SVGIG (reference sequence). Written as DNA, the CDR3 is TGTGCCTGGAGCCCCGGGCGGGAAGTCGGGGAGCTGTTTTTT. Protein sequence: CAWSPGREVGELFF. Variable domain in full (rest from reference TRBV30 and TRBJ2-2): SQTIHQWPATLVQPVGSPLSLECTVEGTSNPNLYWYRQAAGRGLQLLFYSVGIGQISSEVPQNLSASRPQDRQFILSSKKLLLSDSGFYLCAWSPGREVGELFFGEGSRLTVL.

This clonotype was recorded many times. This chain uses TRBV5-1 with TRBJ2-3, with D possibly matching TRBD1 (5 bases). The CDR3 is 15 amino acids. In germline, CDR1 is SGHRS, CDR2 YFSETQ. The ends were cut back, 6 bases at V and 0 bases at J, with 14 bases in the middle. Here the CDR3 reads CASKAFQGSTDTQYF. CDR3 in DNA: TGCGCCAGCAAAGCATTTCAGGGCAGCACAGATACGCAGTATTTT.

The J gene is TRBJ2-3, the V gene TRBV5-1; TRBD2 matches 11 bases. The CDR3 length is 16 residues. Germline trimming cut 3 bases from V and 2 bases from J; bases unmatched to any gene: 5. Germline V gene data show CDR1 as SGHRS and CDR2 as YFSETQ. For the CDR3, the DNA is TGCGCCAGCAGCTGGAATAGCGGGAGGGCCACAGATACGCAGTATTTT. Translated, it gives CASSWNSGRATDTQYF.

The CDR3 nucleotides read TGCGCCAGCAGCCGGGACAGCGGGTACGAGCAGTACTTC. Translating it yields CASSRDSGYEQYF. This chain connects TRBV5-1 to TRBJ2-7; D is possibly TRBD1 (7 bases). The germline gives CDR1 SGHRS, CDR2 YFSETQ. The CDR3 is made up of 13 amino acids. V lost 4 bases to trimming and J lost 4 bases, with 12 bases between them.

This sequence joins TRBV7-9 and TRBJ2-2; maybe TRBD2 (5 bases). Germline V CDR1 and CDR2: SEHNR, FQNEAQ (reference sequence). The CDR3 spans 15 residues. Trimming removed 6 bases from V and 7 bases from J, with 18 bases in between. DNA of the CDR3: TGTGCCAGCAGTAAAGTCGGCAGTCGGGACGGGGAGCTGTTTTTT. Its protein is CASSKVGSRDGELFF.